What follows describes a single T cell receptor (beta chain). Its antigen is currently unknown. The naive CD8 population came from CD45RO-negative cells selected for CCR7, without terminally differentiated effector memory CD45RA+ cells. Donors comprised only Caucasian adults living in Nashville, Tennessee. The record originates from a study of shared clonotypes between healthy human individuals. Study-wide results and caveats: Naive CD4 clonotypes were shared across a handful of donors at about 5%. The study sampled only blood, and tissue repertoires likely differ.

Germline V CDR1 and CDR2: SQVTM, ANQGSEA. Trimming cost V 4 bases and J 3 bases; bases outside gene matches: 7. The CDR3 covers 15 residues. Assay used: immunoSEQ multiplex PCR; TCRdb lists only in-frame clones, some missing. In the table there are around 1,900,000 clones, roughly 93% of which are singletons. This clonotype originated in a man younger than 35 in good health. Some clones in this sample may be carry-over from other donors' samples. Sequencing used naive CD8+ T cells from PBMCs. The chain is built from TRBV29-1 and TRBJ1-2; 11 bases are shared with TRBD1. CDR3 sequence reads: CSVVNWDRGDYGYTF. CDR3 bases: TGCAGCGTTGTTAACTGGGACAGGGGGGACTATGGCTACACCTTC.